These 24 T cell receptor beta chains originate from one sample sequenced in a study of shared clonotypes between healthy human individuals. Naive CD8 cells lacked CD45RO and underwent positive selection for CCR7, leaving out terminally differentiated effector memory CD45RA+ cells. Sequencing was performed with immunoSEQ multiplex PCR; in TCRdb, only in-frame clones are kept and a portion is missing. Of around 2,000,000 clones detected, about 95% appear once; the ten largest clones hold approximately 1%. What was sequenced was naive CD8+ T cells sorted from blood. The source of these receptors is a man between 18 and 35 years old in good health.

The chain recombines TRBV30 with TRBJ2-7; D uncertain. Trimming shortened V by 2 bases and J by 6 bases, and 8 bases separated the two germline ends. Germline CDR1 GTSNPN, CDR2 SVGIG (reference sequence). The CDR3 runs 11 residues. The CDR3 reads CAWSSELEQYF. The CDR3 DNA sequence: TGTGCCTGGAGTAGCGAACTCGAGCAGTACTTC.

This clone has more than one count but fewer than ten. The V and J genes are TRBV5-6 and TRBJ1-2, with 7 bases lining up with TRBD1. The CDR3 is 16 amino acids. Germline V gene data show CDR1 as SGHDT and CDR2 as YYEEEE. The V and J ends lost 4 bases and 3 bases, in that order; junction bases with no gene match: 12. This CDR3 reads CASSLTRRQGYYGYTF. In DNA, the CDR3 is TGTGCCAGCAGCCTTACCCGTAGACAGGGATACTATGGCTACACCTTC.

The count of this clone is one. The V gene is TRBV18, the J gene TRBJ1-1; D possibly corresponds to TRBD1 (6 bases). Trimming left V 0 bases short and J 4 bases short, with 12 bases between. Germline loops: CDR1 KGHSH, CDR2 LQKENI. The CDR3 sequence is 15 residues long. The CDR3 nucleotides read TGTGCCAGCTCACCACCTAAGGGGGAGAGCACTGAAGCTTTCTTT. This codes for CASSPPKGESTEAFF.

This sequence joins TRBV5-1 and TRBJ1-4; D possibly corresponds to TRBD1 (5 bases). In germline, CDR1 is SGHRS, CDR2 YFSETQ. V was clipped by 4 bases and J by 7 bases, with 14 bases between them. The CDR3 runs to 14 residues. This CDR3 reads CASSLGRGIEKLFF. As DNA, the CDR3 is TGCGCCAGCAGCCTGGGACGTGGAATTGAAAAACTGTTTTTT.

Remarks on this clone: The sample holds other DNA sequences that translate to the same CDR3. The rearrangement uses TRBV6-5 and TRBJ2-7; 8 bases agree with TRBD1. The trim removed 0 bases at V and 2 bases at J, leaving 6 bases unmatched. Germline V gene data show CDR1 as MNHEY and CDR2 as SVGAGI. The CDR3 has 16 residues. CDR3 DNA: TGTGCCAGCAGTTACTCGACGGGACAGGTCCCCTACGAGCAGTACTTC. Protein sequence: CASSYSTGQVPYEQYF.

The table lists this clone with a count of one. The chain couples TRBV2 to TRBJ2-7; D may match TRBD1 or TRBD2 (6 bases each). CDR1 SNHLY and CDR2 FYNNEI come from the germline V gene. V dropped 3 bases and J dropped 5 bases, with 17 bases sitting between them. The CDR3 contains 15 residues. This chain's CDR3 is CASSDPGAGYNEQYF. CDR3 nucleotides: TGTGCCAGCAGTGACCCGGGGGCAGGGTATAACGAGCAGTACTTC.

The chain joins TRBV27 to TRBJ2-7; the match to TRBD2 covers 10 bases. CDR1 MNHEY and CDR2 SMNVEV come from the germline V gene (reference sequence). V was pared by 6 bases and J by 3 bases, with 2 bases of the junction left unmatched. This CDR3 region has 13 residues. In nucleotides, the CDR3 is TGTGCCAGCAGACTAGCGGGACACTACGAGCAGTACTTC. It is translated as CASRLAGHYEQYF.

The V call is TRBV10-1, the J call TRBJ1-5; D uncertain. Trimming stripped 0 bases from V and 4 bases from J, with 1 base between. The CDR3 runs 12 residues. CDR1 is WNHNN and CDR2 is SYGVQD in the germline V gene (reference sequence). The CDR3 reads CASSESNQPQHF. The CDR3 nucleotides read TGCGCCAGCAGTGAGTCGAATCAGCCCCAGCATTTT.

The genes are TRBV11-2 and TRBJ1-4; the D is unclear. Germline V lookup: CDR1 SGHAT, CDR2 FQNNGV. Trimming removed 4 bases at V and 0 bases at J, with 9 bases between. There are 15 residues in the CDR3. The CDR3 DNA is TGTGCCAGCAGCTCAGAGAGGGCAACTAATGAAAAACTGTTTTTT. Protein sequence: CASSSERATNEKLFF.

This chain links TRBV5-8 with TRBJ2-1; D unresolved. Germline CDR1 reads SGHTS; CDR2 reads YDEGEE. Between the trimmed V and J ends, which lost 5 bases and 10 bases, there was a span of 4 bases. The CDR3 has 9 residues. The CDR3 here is CASSKEQFF. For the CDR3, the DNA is TGTGCCAGCAGTAAGGAGCAGTTCTTC.

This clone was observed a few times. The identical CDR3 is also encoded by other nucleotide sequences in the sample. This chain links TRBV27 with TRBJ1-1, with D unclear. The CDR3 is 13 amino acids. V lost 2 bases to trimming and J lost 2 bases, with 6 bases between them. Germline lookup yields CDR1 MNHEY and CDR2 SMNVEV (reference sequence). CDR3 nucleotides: TGTGCCAGCAGTTTAGGTGGAAACACTGAAGCTTTCTTT. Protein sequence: CASSLGGNTEAFF.

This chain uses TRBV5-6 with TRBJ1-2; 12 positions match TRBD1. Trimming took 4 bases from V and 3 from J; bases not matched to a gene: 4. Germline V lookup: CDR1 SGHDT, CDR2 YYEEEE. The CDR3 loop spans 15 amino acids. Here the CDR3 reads CASSRGTGGYYGYTF. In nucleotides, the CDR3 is TGTGCCAGCAGCCGAGGGACAGGGGGCTACTATGGCTACACCTTC.

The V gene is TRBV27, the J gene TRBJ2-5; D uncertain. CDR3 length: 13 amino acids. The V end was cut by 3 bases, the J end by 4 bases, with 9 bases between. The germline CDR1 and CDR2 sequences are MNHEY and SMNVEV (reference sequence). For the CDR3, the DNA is TGTGCCAGCAGTTTCTTGAACGGAGAGACCCAGTACTTC. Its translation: CASSFLNGETQYF.

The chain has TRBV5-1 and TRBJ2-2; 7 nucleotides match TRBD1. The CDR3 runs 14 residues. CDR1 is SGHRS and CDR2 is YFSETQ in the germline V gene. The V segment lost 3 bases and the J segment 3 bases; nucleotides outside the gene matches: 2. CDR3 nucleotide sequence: TGCGCCAGCAGCTGGACAGGCTACACCGGGGAGCTGTTTTTT. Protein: CASSWTGYTGELFF.

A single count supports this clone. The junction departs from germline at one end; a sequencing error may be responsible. Here the CDR3 DNA reads TGTGCTAGCAGCTTAGATCCAGGAGCCTACGAGCAGTACTTC. It specifies CASSLDPGAYEQYF. The gene calls are TRBV7-7 and TRBJ2-7; D not certain. The CDR3 has 14 amino acids. Germline CDR1 and CDR2: SSHAT and FNYEAQ (reference sequence).

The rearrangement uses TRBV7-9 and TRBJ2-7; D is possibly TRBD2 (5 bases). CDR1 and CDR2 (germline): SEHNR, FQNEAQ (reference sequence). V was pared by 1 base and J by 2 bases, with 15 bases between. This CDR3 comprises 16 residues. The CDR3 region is CASSLGPPGFTYEQYF. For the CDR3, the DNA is TGTGCCAGCAGCTTAGGGCCCCCGGGGTTTACCTACGAGCAGTACTTC.

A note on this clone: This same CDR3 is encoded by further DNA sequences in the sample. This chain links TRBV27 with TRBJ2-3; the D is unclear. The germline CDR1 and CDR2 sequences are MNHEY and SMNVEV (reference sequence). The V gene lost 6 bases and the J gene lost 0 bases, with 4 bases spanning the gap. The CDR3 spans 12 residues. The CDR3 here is CASSRSTDTQYF. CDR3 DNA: TGTGCCAGCAGCCGTAGCACAGATACGCAGTATTTT.

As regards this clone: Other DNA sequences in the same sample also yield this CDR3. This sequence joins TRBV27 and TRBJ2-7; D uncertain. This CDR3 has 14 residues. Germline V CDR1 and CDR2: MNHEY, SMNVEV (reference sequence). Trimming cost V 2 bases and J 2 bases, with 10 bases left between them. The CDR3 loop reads CASSLKGQAYEQYF. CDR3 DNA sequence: TGTGCCAGCAGTTTAAAGGGCCAGGCCTACGAGCAGTACTTC.

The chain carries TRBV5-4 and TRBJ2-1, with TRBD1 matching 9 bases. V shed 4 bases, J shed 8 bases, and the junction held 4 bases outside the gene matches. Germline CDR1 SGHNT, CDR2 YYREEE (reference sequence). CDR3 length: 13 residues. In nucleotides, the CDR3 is TGTGCCAGCAGCCCGGACAGGGGCGATGAGCAGTTCTTC. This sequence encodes CASSPDRGDEQFF.

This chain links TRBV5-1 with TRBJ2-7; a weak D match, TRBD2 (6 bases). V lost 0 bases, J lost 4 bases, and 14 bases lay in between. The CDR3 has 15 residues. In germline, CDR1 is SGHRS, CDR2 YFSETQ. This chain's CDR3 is CASSLGFGGAYEQYF. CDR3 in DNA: TGCGCCAGCAGCTTGGGATTTGGCGGGGCGTACGAGCAGTACTTC.

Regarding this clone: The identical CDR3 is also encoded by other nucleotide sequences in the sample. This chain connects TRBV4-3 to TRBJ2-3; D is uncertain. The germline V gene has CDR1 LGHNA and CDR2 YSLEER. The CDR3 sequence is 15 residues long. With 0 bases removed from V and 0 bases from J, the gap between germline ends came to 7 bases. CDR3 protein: CASSQDRSSTDTQYF. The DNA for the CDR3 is TGCGCCAGCAGCCAAGACAGGTCTAGCACAGATACGCAGTATTTT.

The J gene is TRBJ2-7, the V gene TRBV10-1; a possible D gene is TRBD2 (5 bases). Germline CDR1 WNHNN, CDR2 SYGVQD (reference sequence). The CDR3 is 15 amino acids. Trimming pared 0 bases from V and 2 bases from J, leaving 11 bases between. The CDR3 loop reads CASSESTIPPYEQYF. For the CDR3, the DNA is TGCGCCAGCAGTGAGTCGACTATTCCTCCCTACGAGCAGTACTTC.

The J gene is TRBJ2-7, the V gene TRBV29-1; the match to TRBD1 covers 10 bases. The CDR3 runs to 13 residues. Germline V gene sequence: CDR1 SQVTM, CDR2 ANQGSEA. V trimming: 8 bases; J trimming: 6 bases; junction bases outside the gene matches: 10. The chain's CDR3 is CSTGTGEGGEQYF. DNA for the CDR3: TGCAGCACTGGGACAGGGGAAGGGGGCGAGCAGTACTTC.

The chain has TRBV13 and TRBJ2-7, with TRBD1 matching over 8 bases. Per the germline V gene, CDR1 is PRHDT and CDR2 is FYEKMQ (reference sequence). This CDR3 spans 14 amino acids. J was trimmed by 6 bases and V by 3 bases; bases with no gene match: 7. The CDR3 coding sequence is TGTGCCAGCAGCTTCGGGACAGGCCTGTCCGAGCAGTACTTC. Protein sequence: CASSFGTGLSEQYF.